This TCR beta chain appears in the sequencing data of a study of blood T cell repertoires in COVID-19. J was trimmed by 3 bases and V by 0 bases; bases with no gene match: 4. Germline V gene lookup returns CDR1 SGHNT and CDR2 YYREEE (reference sequence). The CDR3 loop spans 16 amino acids. Data came from immunoSEQ multiplex PCR; TCRdb stores just in-frame clones and leaves some out. The profile covers 120,000 or so clones, with 78% appearing a single time and 2.3% taken by the ten largest. The sample was peripheral blood. The TCR comes from a man aged 70 or older with acute or convalescent COVID-19. This chain joins TRBV5-4 and TRBJ2-7; 12 bases match TRBD2. The CDR3 sequence is CASSLGGLAGRYEQYF. The CDR3 region has the DNA TGTGCCAGCAGCTTGGGGGGACTAGCGGGTCGCTACGAGCAGTACTTC.